This TCR beta chain was documented in a study of blood T cell repertoires in COVID-19. Overall study: From the United States, Italy and Spain came samples of acute and convalescent COVID-19.

This CDR3 contains 13 residues. V was clipped by 4 bases and J by 8 bases; unmatched bases: 1. Germline CDR1 is MNHEY and CDR2 is SVGEGT. TCRdb keeps only in-frame clones here, not all; method: immunoSEQ multiplex PCR. The table includes about 200,000 clones, 83% detected once. The sequenced sample consisted of peripheral blood. This sequence was found in a woman aged 40 to 50 with active or convalescent COVID-19. The chain uses TRBV6-2 or TRBV6-3 and TRBJ2-1; TRBD2 aligns across 11 bases. The CDR3 DNA reads as TGTGCCAGCAGTTTAGCGGGGGGGGATGAGCAGTTCTTC. It translates to CASSLAGGDEQFF.